This T cell receptor beta chain was captured by sequencing in a study of cytomegalovirus exposure and HLA in healthy donors. Points from the study as a whole: Reports showed the classifier diagnosing cytomegalovirus status with high specificity and sensitivity.

This CDR3 is 16 amino acids long. Germline assignment: CDR1 SGHRS and CDR2 YFSETQ. V was trimmed by 6 bases and J by 5 bases, leaving 20 bases between them. A remark on this clone: Its antigen is currently unknown.

Some clones are missing from TCRdb's copy, which holds only in-frame ones; the method was immunoSEQ multiplex PCR. The repertoire holds 150,000 to 200,000 clones, with 65% to 90% as singletons. The chain is built from TRBV5-1 and TRBJ2-2, with D possibly TRBD2 on 7 matching bases. The source is a woman aged 18-35 years in good health and CMV-seronegative. Sequenced sample: PBMCs. The CDR3 reads CASTSAPGGQTGELFF. The CDR3 nucleotides are TGCGCCAGCACCTCTGCCCCGGGGGGCCAAACCGGGGAGCTGTTTTTT.